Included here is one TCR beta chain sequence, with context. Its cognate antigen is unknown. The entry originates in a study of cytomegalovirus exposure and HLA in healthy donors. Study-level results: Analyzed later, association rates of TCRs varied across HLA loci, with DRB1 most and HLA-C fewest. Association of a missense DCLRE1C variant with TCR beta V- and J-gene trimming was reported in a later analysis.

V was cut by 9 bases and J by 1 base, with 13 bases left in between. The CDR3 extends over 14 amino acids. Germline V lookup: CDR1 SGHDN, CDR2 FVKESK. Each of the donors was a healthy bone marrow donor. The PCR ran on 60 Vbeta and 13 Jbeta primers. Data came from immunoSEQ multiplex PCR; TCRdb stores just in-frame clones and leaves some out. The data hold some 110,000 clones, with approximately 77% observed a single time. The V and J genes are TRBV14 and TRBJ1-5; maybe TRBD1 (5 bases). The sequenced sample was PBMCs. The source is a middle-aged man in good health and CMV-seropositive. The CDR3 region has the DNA TGTGCCAGAACAAGGGGCACAAGCAATCAGCCCCAGCATTTT. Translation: CARTRGTSNQPQHF.